The present T cell receptor (beta chain) was sequenced within a study of T cells in Graves' hyperthyroidism and ophthalmopathy. The CDR3 has 18 residues. Per germline, CDR1 LGHNT and CDR2 FRNRAP. Trimming removed 1 base from V and 8 bases from J; junction bases left unmatched: 16. Regions amplified from RNA transcripts were the TCR beta CDR3 regions. A set of HTBI primers served as the primers for a first-round RT-PCR of the TCR CDR3. TCRdb re-derived calls from the multiplex PCR reads in MiXCR, one entry per CDR3 protein. Here the sample spans around 600,000 distinct CDR3 sequences, more than 13% being singletons. This clonotype was counted at least ten times. Antigen unknown. Findings and caveats of the study: Ophthalmopathy prediction by the model preceded onset by a median about 6 months. By a 13 V-J model, ophthalmopathy was set apart from stable hyperthyroidism.

Patients having uncontrolled infection, another autoimmune disease, pregnancy or lactation were not included. V usage is TRBV12-5 and J usage is TRBJ2-1, with 8 nucleotides matching TRBD1. The sequenced sample was blood. The source is a woman between 18 and 29 years old with Graves' ophthalmopathy. Written as DNA, the CDR3 is TGTGCTAGTGGTTTGGGGACAGGGACCCCGGACCCCCCCCATGAGCAGTTCTTC. As protein: CASGLGTGTPDPPHEQFF.